Following are 2 T cell receptor beta chains from one sample sequenced in a study of PD-1 blockade in classical Hodgkin lymphoma. Each of the patients experienced relapse following autologous stem cell transplantation, and their brentuximab vedotin exposure differed. Repertoires were generated with immunoSEQ multiplex PCR, while TCRdb's copy carries only in-frame clones and drops some. The sample contains fewer than 75,000 clones, about 88% of which appear only once. Sequencing was performed on peripheral blood mononuclear cells (PBMCs), taken before the second cycle of nivolumab. The receptors were gathered from a human donor with classical Hodgkin lymphoma.

In this sample, this clone turned up once. The rearrangement uses TRBV5-1 and TRBJ1-2; tentatively, D is TRBD1 (5 bases). Germline V gives CDR1 SGHRS, CDR2 YFSETQ. The ends were cut back, 4 bases at V and 1 base at J, with 11 bases in the middle. The CDR3 is made up of 14 amino acids. CDR3 DNA: TGCGCCAGCAGCCTGGACACCGATAACTATGGCTACACCTTC. As protein: CASSLDTDNYGYTF.

J is TRBJ1-1 and V is TRBV7-3; possibly TRBD1 for D (6 bases). Germline CDR1 SGHTA, CDR2 FQGTGA. The CDR3 runs to 16 residues. V shed 10 bases and J shed 0 bases, with 21 bases lying between them. CDR3 loop: CAIHHGGRVMNTEAFF. DNA of the CDR3: TGTGCCATCCATCATGGGGGCAGGGTTATGAACACTGAAGCTTTCTTT.